The 9 T cell receptor beta chains reported below all come from one sample, sequenced in a study of cytomegalovirus exposure and HLA in healthy donors. 60 Vbeta and 13 Jbeta primers were used in PCR. TCRdb's table, derived via immunoSEQ multiplex PCR, lists solely in-frame clones and lacks some. Of around 150,000 clones listed, about 75% were seen once; the top ten hold roughly 7.3%. Input material: PBMCs. These receptors were taken from a male donor in good health and CMV-seropositive.

V gene TRBV6-4 combines with J gene TRBJ1-6; no firm D call. Deletions cut 6 bases from V and 9 bases from J, with 12 bases between. Germline CDR1 is MRHNA and CDR2 is SNTAGT. CDR3 length: 13 amino acids. CDR3: CASSPSAGSPLHF. The CDR3 DNA reads TGTGCCAGCAGCCCTTCCGCCGGTTCACCCCTCCACTTT.

The V call is TRBV18, the J call TRBJ1-3, with unresolved D. The ends were cut back, 0 bases at V and 5 bases at J, with 8 bases in the middle. In germline, CDR1 is KGHSH, CDR2 LQKENI. The CDR3 loop spans 14 amino acids. The CDR3 nucleotides read TGTGCCAGCTCACCACCGGAGAAAAGAAACACCATATATTTT. This encodes CASSPPEKRNTIYF.

The chain has TRBV5-6 and TRBJ1-1; TRBD1 matches 11 bases. CDR3 length: 16 residues. Germline CDR1 is SGHDT and CDR2 is YYEEEE. With 3 bases clipped from V and 4 bases from J, the junction kept 8 bases outside the gene matches. CDR3 amino acids: CASSYGDRGGPTEAFF. In DNA form, the CDR3 reads TGTGCCAGCAGCTATGGGGACAGGGGGGGGCCCACTGAAGCTTTCTTT.

This clone occurred once. This rearrangement joins TRBV29-1 to TRBJ1-2; perhaps TRBD1 as D (5 bases). CDR3 length: 13 amino acids. Trimming removed 8 bases at V and 1 base at J, with 14 bases between. Germline values: CDR1 SQVTM, CDR2 ANQGSEA. The CDR3 here is CSTRGGHNYGYTF. CDR3 sequence (DNA): TGCAGCACCCGCGGCGGACATAACTATGGCTACACCTTC.

J is TRBJ2-7 and V is TRBV9, with D possibly matching TRBD2 (5 bases). Germline V gene data show CDR1 as SGDLS and CDR2 as YYNGEE. Trimming pared 1 base from V and 5 bases from J, leaving 13 bases between. The CDR3 length is 14 residues. The CDR3 DNA is TGTGCCAGCAGCGTAACTAGTGAAATTGACGAGCAGTACTTC. As protein: CASSVTSEIDEQYF.

The rearrangement links TRBV5-8 to TRBJ1-2; D is possibly TRBD1 (6 bases). The ends were cut back, 4 bases at V and 3 bases at J, with 13 bases in the middle. This CDR3 region has 14 residues. CDR1 is SGHTS, CDR2 YDEGEE, per germline. The CDR3 DNA reads as TGTGCCAGCAGCCACACACAGGGTTACTATGGCTACACCTTC. Translating it yields CASSHTQGYYGYTF.

This clone was seen more than once but under ten times. The V gene is TRBV5-1, the J gene TRBJ1-4; 7 bases line up with TRBD1. The CDR3 is 14 residues long. V was pared by 4 bases and J by 6 bases, with 6 bases of the junction left unmatched. Germline V CDR1 and CDR2: SGHRS, YFSETQ. The CDR3 reads CASSEGAGDEKLFF. In DNA, the CDR3 is TGCGCCAGCAGCGAGGGGGCCGGGGATGAAAAACTGTTTTTT.

J is TRBJ1-2 and V is TRBV2, with 7 bases that match TRBD1. J gave up 4 bases and V 8 bases, and 7 bases lay outside the gene matches. The CDR3 has 13 residues. CDR1 is SNHLY and CDR2 is FYNNEI in the germline V gene. CDR3: CASQLRDSYGYTF. CDR3 coding DNA: TGTGCCAGCCAACTTCGGGACAGCTATGGCTACACCTTC. Full variable domain (missing parts from reference TRBV2 and TRBJ1-2): EPEVTQTPSHQVTQMGQEVILRCVPISNHLYFYWYRQILGQKVEFLVSFYNNEISEKSEIFDDQFSVERPDGSNFTLKIRSTKLEDSAMYFCASQLRDSYGYTFGSGTRLTVV.

The DNA of the CDR3 is TGTGCCAGCAGCTTAATGAGCGTCTCTGGGGCCAACGTCCTGACTTTC. Encoded protein: CASSLMSVSGANVLTF. The chain uses TRBV7-3 and TRBJ2-6; no definite D call. Germline CDR1 is SGHTA and CDR2 is FQGTGA. The CDR3 length is 16 residues. V was pared by 1 base and J by 0 bases, with 7 bases between.